Listed here are 31 T cell receptor beta chains from one sample, sequenced in a study of cytomegalovirus exposure and HLA in healthy donors. The protocol was immunoSEQ multiplex PCR, while the TCRdb copy is restricted to in-frame clones and leaves out a portion. The top ten hold around 4.5% of the sample, which has about 65,000 clones, approximately 96% seen once. The sequencing input was PBMCs. These receptors all stem from a man younger than 35 in good health and CMV-seropositive.

The V gene is TRBV18, the J gene TRBJ1-1, with 9 bases fitting TRBD1. The CDR3 sequence is 15 residues long. CDR1 is KGHSH and CDR2 is LQKENI in the germline V gene. The V and J ends lost 4 bases and 1 base, in that order; junction bases with no gene match: 4. Written as DNA, the CDR3 is TGTGCCAGCTCACTAGAGACAGGGGGGAACACTGAAGCTTTCTTT. Translating gives CASSLETGGNTEAFF.

The chain has TRBV29-1 and TRBJ2-1; 11 bases are shared with TRBD2. Germline values: CDR1 SQVTM, CDR2 ANQGSEA. The CDR3 is made up of 15 amino acids. V lost 4 bases and J lost 7; bases outside the gene matches: 9. CDR3 sequence (DNA): TGCAGCGTTGGTTTACTAGCGGGAGTTTTAAATGAGCAGTTCTTC. This encodes CSVGLLAGVLNEQFF.

The chain joins TRBV28 to TRBJ1-5, with D possibly matching TRBD1 (5 bases). The length of the CDR3 is 17 residues. Looked up from germline, CDR1 is MDHEN and CDR2 is SYDVKM. Trimming stripped 5 bases from V and 0 bases from J, with 17 bases between. The CDR3 protein is CASSPTDKSLSNQPQHF. The CDR3 DNA is TGTGCCAGCAGTCCCACGGACAAGAGCCTTAGCAATCAGCCCCAGCATTTT.

This clone occurred once. The chain links TRBV7-9 to TRBJ2-1; 9 bases map to TRBD2. Germline V gene sequence: CDR1 SEHNR, CDR2 FQNEAQ (reference sequence). Germline trimming cut 5 bases from V and 5 bases from J; bases unmatched to any gene: 4. The CDR3 runs 14 residues. This CDR3 is CASSRRTSDNEQFF. CDR3 coding DNA: TGTGCCAGCAGCAGAAGGACTAGCGACAATGAGCAGTTCTTC.

V usage is TRBV19 and J usage is TRBJ2-3; TRBD2 agrees at 11 bases. The CDR3 is made up of 17 amino acids. V lost 3 bases to trimming and J lost 4 bases; unmatched junction nucleotides: 9. The V gene's germline CDR1 is LNHDA and CDR2 SQIVND (reference sequence). The CDR3 nucleotides are TGTGCCAGTAGTATTGATCCTAGCGGGGGGCCTGCAGATACGCAGTATTTT. Translating it yields CASSIDPSGGPADTQYF. The variable domain in full, with the rest retrieved from reference TRBV19 and TRBJ2-3, is DGGITQSPKYLFRKEGQNVTLSCEQNLNHDAMYWYRQDPGQGLRLIYYSQIVNDFQKGDIAEGYSVSREKKESFPLTVTSAQKNPTAFYLCASSIDPSGGPADTQYFGPGTRLTVL.

This rearrangement joins TRBV6-6 to TRBJ1-2; unclear D gene. Germline V CDR1 and CDR2: MNHNY, SVGAGI (reference sequence). V was trimmed by 3 bases and J by 3 bases, leaving 11 bases between them. The CDR3 has 14 amino acids. In DNA form, the CDR3 reads TGTGCCAGCAGTTATGCGGGGTCTGACTATGGCTACACCTTC. Protein product: CASSYAGSDYGYTF.

The chain combines TRBV9 with TRBJ2-7; 9 positions match TRBD1. J was trimmed by 1 base and V by 2 bases; bases with no gene match: 4. The CDR3 spans 15 residues. CDR1 SGDLS and CDR2 YYNGEE come from the germline V gene. This CDR3 is CASSVSGQGSYEQYF. The CDR3, as DNA: TGTGCCAGCAGCGTTTCGGGACAGGGATCCTACGAGCAGTACTTC.

The chain has TRBV9 and TRBJ2-3; 8 nucleotides agree with TRBD2. V gave up 4 bases and J gave up 0 bases; unmatched junction bases: 4. Germline values: CDR1 SGDLS, CDR2 YYNGEE. CDR3 length: 15 amino acids. The CDR3 here is CASSSGGGSTDTQYF. CDR3 nucleotides: TGTGCCAGCAGCAGCGGGGGTGGTAGCACAGATACGCAGTATTTT.

This clone was seen a single time. The CDR3 bases are TGTGCCAGCAGTAAACCTGCCGGGACAGGGGGCGCGGGCGGGGAGCTGTTTTTT. Amino acid sequence: CASSKPAGTGGAGGELFF. The chain employs TRBV7-9 and TRBJ2-2; 12 bases match TRBD1. This CDR3 contains 18 residues. Germline lookup yields CDR1 SEHNR and CDR2 FQNEAQ (reference sequence). V dropped 6 bases and J dropped 7; count of bases not matched to a gene: 15.

The chain combines TRBV6-5 with TRBJ2-7; 9 bases are a match to TRBD1. V trimming: 4 bases; J trimming: 3 bases; junction bases outside the gene matches: 10. The V gene's germline CDR1 is MNHEY and CDR2 SVGAGI. This CDR3 is built from 16 residues. This chain's CDR3 is CASSSTRQGGLYEQYF. DNA for the CDR3: TGTGCCAGCAGTTCCACGAGACAGGGGGGACTCTACGAGCAGTACTTC.

The chain couples TRBV4-2 to TRBJ2-7, with 8 bases that match TRBD1. The J segment lost 2 bases and the V segment lost 0 bases, leaving 9 bases of the junction unmatched. The CDR3 length is 17 residues. Germline V CDR1 and CDR2: LGHNA, YNFKEQ. CDR3: CASSQEYWTGSTYEQYF. The CDR3 DNA follows: TGTGCCAGCAGCCAAGAATATTGGACAGGGAGTACCTACGAGCAGTACTTC.

The J gene is TRBJ2-7, the V gene TRBV6-5; 7 bases map to TRBD1. Germline CDR1 reads MNHEY; CDR2 reads SVGAGI. The CDR3 runs to 14 residues. Trimming cost V 2 bases and J 0 bases; bases outside gene matches: 1. The CDR3 spells CASSYRDSSYEQYF. CDR3 DNA: TGTGCCAGCAGTTACCGGGACAGCTCCTACGAGCAGTACTTC.

The V and J genes are TRBV7-3 and TRBJ2-5; D unresolved. V lost 7 bases and J lost 5, with 17 bases in between. This CDR3 is built from 14 residues. Looked up from germline, CDR1 is SGHTA and CDR2 is FQGTGA. CDR3 nucleotides: TGTGCCAGCATCGTCTACGTCGTAGCTGAGACCCAGTACTTC. Its translation is CASIVYVVAETQYF.

This clone has a single count. V is TRBV19 and J is TRBJ1-5, with no clear D. This CDR3 is 15 amino acids long. V was cut by 1 base and J by 3 bases, with 10 bases left in between. CDR1 is LNHDA, CDR2 SQIVND, per germline (reference sequence). Written as DNA, the CDR3 is TGTGCCAGTAGTATAGGGCAGGCAACCAATCAGCCCCAGCATTTT. Translated: CASSIGQATNQPQHF.

The CDR3 region has the DNA TGTGCCAGCAGTGAATTAGGGGGCACAGATACGCAGTATTTT. Its protein is CASSELGGTDTQYF. V is TRBV2 and J is TRBJ2-3, with a weak D call TRBD1 (5 bases). Deletions cut 2 bases from V and 1 base from J, with 7 bases between. Germline CDR1 and CDR2: SNHLY and FYNNEI. This CDR3 has 14 residues.

The rearrangement joins TRBV4-1 to TRBJ1-2; D remains ambiguous. V lost 3 bases and J lost 4, with 12 bases in between. Germline V lookup: CDR1 MGHRA, CDR2 YSYEKL. CDR3 length equals 14 residues. The CDR3 sequence: CASSQAAAVYGYTF. CDR3 in DNA: TGCGCCAGCAGCCAGGCCGCGGCAGTCTATGGCTACACCTTC.

This clone came up once. The chain employs TRBV18 and TRBJ1-4; possible D gene TRBD1, 5 bases. The CDR3 runs 14 residues. Per germline, CDR1 KGHSH and CDR2 LQKENI. Trimming pared 3 bases from V and 6 bases from J, leaving 11 bases between. CDR3 protein: CASSPQARDEKLFF. The CDR3 coding sequence is TGTGCCAGCTCACCCCAGGCCAGGGATGAAAAACTGTTTTTT.

This chain joins TRBV19 and TRBJ2-3; D may be TRBD1 (5 bases). This CDR3 has 13 amino acids. V was clipped by 3 bases and J by 8 bases, with 12 bases between them. Germline CDR1 LNHDA, CDR2 SQIVND (reference sequence). The CDR3 spells CASSMGPVGTQYF. CDR3 coding DNA: TGTGCCAGTAGTATGGGGCCTGTTGGTACGCAGTATTTT.

The genes are TRBV19 and TRBJ2-3; 9 nucleotides agree with TRBD1. This CDR3 comprises 15 residues. J lost 1 base, V lost 3 bases, and 2 bases had no gene match. Germline V lookup: CDR1 LNHDA, CDR2 SQIVND (reference sequence). In DNA form, the CDR3 reads TGTGCCAGTAGTATGGGACAGGGAGGCACAGATACGCAGTATTTT. Amino acid sequence: CASSMGQGGTDTQYF.

The chain employs TRBV7-9 and TRBJ2-1; D may be TRBD2 (8 bases). Trimming left V 4 bases short and J 5 bases short, with 21 bases between. The CDR3 runs to 17 residues. Germline assignment: CDR1 SEHNR and CDR2 FQNEAQ (reference sequence). CDR3 DNA sequence: TGTGCCAGCAGCTCCGGGAGGAGTAGCGGGACAGACAATGAGCAGTTCTTC. It codes for CASSSGRSSGTDNEQFF.

The chain employs TRBV19 and TRBJ1-6, with 8 bases fitting TRBD1. Germline V gene sequence: CDR1 LNHDA, CDR2 SQIVND (reference sequence). Trimming took 5 bases from V and 7 from J; bases not matched to a gene: 10. CDR3 size: 16 residues. CDR3 DNA sequence: TGTGCCAGTAGTCCTGCCAGGACAGGGACCAATTCACCCCTCCACTTT. This sequence encodes CASSPARTGTNSPLHF.

CDR3 loop: CASSLGGQEREAFF. The CDR3 DNA sequence: TGTGCCAGCAGCTTGGGCGGACAGGAGCGTGAAGCTTTCTTT. The chain employs TRBV5-4 and TRBJ1-1, with 7 bases that match TRBD1. J lost 7 bases, V lost 0 bases, and 6 bases had no gene match. This CDR3 has 14 residues. Germline assignment: CDR1 SGHNT and CDR2 YYREEE (reference sequence).

This clone was observed a single time. The V gene is TRBV19, the J gene TRBJ2-1; 7 nucleotides agree with TRBD2. Germline V gene sequence: CDR1 LNHDA, CDR2 SQIVND (reference sequence). The length of the CDR3 is 13 residues. V lost 5 bases, J lost 5 bases, and 3 bases stayed unmatched. DNA of the CDR3: TGTGCCAGTAGTTGGGGGGGGGACAATGAGCAGTTCTTC. This codes for CASSWGGDNEQFF.

This chain uses TRBV28 with TRBJ1-1; D perhaps matches TRBD1 (6 bases). The germline CDR1 and CDR2 sequences are MDHEN and SYDVKM. The CDR3 loop spans 11 amino acids. V was pared by 6 bases and J by 8 bases, with 10 bases between. The CDR3: CASSVGTEAFF. The CDR3 nucleotides are TGTGCCAGCAGCGTCGGGACAGAAGCTTTCTTT.

V and J are TRBV9 and TRBJ1-2, with D perhaps TRBD1 (6 bases). Trimming shortened V by 3 bases and J by 3 bases, and 12 bases separated the two germline ends. Germline V gives CDR1 SGDLS, CDR2 YYNGEE. The CDR3 contains 14 residues. CDR3 protein: CASSAQGRYYGYTF. The CDR3 DNA reads as TGTGCCAGCAGCGCCCAGGGGCGCTACTATGGCTACACCTTC.

CDR3 amino acids: CAISGGTNSGNTIYF. CDR3 nucleotide sequence: TGTGCCATCAGTGGCGGGACCAACTCTGGAAACACCATATATTTT. This chain joins TRBV10-3 and TRBJ1-3; D may be TRBD1 (5 bases). V lost 4 bases and J lost 0, with 10 bases in between. The CDR3 consists of 15 residues. The germline CDR1 and CDR2 sequences are ENHRY and SYGVKD.

This chain links TRBV5-5 with TRBJ1-3; no firm D call. This CDR3 has 16 residues. Trimming removed 1 base from V and 1 base from J, with 12 bases in between. CDR1 and CDR2 from the germline V gene are SGHKS and YYEKEE (reference sequence). The CDR3 nucleotides are TGTGCCAGCAGCTTGTCGGGAATTCGTTCTGGAAACACCATATATTTT. Protein product: CASSLSGIRSGNTIYF. Full variable domain (outside the CDR3, taken from reference TRBV5-5 and TRBJ1-3): DAGVTQSPTHLIKTRGQQVTLRCSPISGHKSVSWYQQVLGQGPQFIFQYYEKEERGRGNFPDRFSARQFPNYSSELNVNALLLGDSALYLCASSLSGIRSGNTIYFGEGSWLTVV.

The chain carries TRBV9 and TRBJ2-1, with TRBD2 matching over 9 bases. Germline trimming cut 5 bases from V and 1 base from J; bases unmatched to any gene: 7. CDR1 is SGDLS and CDR2 is YYNGEE in the germline V gene. There are 16 residues in the CDR3. The CDR3 region is CASSLAGDPSYNEQFF. The CDR3 DNA reads TGTGCCAGCAGTTTAGCGGGGGACCCTTCCTACAATGAGCAGTTCTTC.

The count of this clone is one. J is TRBJ2-3 and V is TRBV9; D call uncertain. The CDR3 sequence is 13 residues long. V lost 3 bases and J lost 2, with 7 bases in between. CDR1 is SGDLS and CDR2 is YYNGEE in the germline V gene. The CDR3: CASSAEPTDTQYF. DNA for the CDR3: TGTGCCAGCAGCGCTGAGCCCACAGATACGCAGTATTTT.

The chain's CDR3 is CASSEALLNNEQFF. DNA of the CDR3: TGTGCCAGCAGTGAAGCATTACTTAACAATGAGCAGTTCTTC. This sequence joins TRBV2 and TRBJ2-1, with no clear D. Germline loops: CDR1 SNHLY, CDR2 FYNNEI. V was shortened by 0 bases and J by 5 bases, with 8 bases between the two germline ends. The CDR3 runs 14 residues.

The CDR3 spells CASSTPRSYEQYF. In nucleotides, the CDR3 is TGTGCCAGCAGCACACCACGCTCCTACGAGCAGTACTTC. J is TRBJ2-7 and V is TRBV27; D is ambiguous. CDR1 and CDR2 from the germline V gene are MNHEY and SMNVEV (reference sequence). Trimming stripped 6 bases from V and 0 bases from J, with 9 bases between. The CDR3 sequence is 13 residues long.